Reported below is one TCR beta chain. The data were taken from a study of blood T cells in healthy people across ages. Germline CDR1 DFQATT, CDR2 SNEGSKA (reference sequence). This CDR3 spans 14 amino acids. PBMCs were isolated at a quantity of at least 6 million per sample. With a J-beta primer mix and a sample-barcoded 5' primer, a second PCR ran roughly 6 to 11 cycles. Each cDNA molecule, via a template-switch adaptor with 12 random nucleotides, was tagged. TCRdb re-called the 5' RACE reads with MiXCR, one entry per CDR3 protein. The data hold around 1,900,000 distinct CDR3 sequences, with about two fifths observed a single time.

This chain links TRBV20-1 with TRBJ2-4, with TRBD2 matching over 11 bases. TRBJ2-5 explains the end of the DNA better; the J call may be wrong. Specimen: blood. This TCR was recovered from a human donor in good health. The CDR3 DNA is TGCAGTGCCATAGCGGGGGGGATGGAGGAGACCCAGTACTTC. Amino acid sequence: CSAIAGGMEETQYF.